The rows below give T cell receptor beta chains drawn from one sample of a study of cytomegalovirus exposure and HLA in healthy donors. Measured with immunoSEQ multiplex PCR; TCRdb has only the in-frame clones, and not every one. The table records about 110,000 clones, roughly four fifths of them present only once. The sample comprised PBMCs. The receptors come from a man between 45 and 60 years old in good health and CMV-seronegative. The CDR3 runs from the conserved cysteine through the conserved F or W. A D gene is named only where the DNA matches it firmly.

>TRBV7-8|-|TRBJ1-5
CASSLTTQPGQPQHF
>TRBV19|TRBD1|TRBJ1-2
CASSISGGLYGYTF
>TRBV11-3|-|TRBJ1-6
CASSLESGSPLHF
>TRBV2|-|TRBJ1-5
CASSPDRNQPQHF
>TRBV10-1|-|TRBJ1-3
CARPEPGGNTIYF
>TRBV7-7|-|TRBJ2-3
CASSLGARDTQYF
>TRBV5-4|TRBD2|TRBJ2-5
CASSFTSGGKETQYF
>TRBV7-9|-|TRBJ1-1
CASSLAQDSPEAFF
>TRBV19|TRBD2|TRBJ2-1
CASSIISGGDNEQFF
>TRBV5-1|-|TRBJ1-1
CASSLVSGYEAFF
>TRBV6-6|-|TRBJ2-3
CASTYRMEGYTQYF
>TRBV6-4|TRBD2|TRBJ2-2
CASSDSQRGRFTGELFF
>TRBV6-5|TRBD2|TRBJ2-3
CASSYRGGPSTDTQYF
>TRBV11-2|-|TRBJ2-3
CASIISPDTQYF
>TRBV4-2|TRBD1|TRBJ1-6
CASSQERGDSLSPLHF
>TRBV5-5|-|TRBJ1-1
CASSLRTDEAFF
>TRBV27|TRBD1|TRBJ2-7
CASSSHRTGLQQYF
>TRBV7-9|TRBD1|TRBJ2-7
CASSADRGREDSEQYF
>TRBV11-3|-|TRBJ2-1
CASSSHRGGDNEQFF
>TRBV10-3|-|TRBJ1-2
CAISESRDGYTF
>TRBV6-1|-|TRBJ2-1
CASRTSGDREQFF
>TRBV5-4|-|TRBJ1-2
CASSLNRALYGYTF
>TRBV7-2|-|TRBJ1-3
CASSRLIGRANTIYF
>TRBV5-6|TRBD1|TRBJ1-1
CASSYDTTGGTEAFF
>TRBV7-3|-|TRBJ2-7
CASSATGAGYEQYF
>TRBV6-5|TRBD2|TRBJ2-1
CASSSLMGGIGIEQFF
>TRBV6-5|-|TRBJ1-1
CASSLGRGNTEAFF
>TRBV6-1|TRBD1|TRBJ2-2
CASSVGTANTGELFF
>TRBV4-3|-|TRBJ2-7
CASSQDRQGSYEQYF
>TRBV9|TRBD1|TRBJ2-7
CASSVGQGGFYEQYF
>TRBV11-3|-|TRBJ2-5
CASSLGREETQYF
>TRBV2|TRBD1|TRBJ1-2
CASSEPGQGRGYTF
>TRBV5-4|TRBD1|TRBJ1-5
CASSLKGQGVKGNQPQHF
>TRBV7-2|-|TRBJ1-5
CASSLKPRQDYSNQPQHF
>TRBV29-1|TRBD1|TRBJ2-7
CSARGTGIYEQYF
>TRBV6-6|-|TRBJ1-4
CASSYSGGDNEKLFF
>TRBV19|TRBD2|TRBJ2-3
CASSISSGGTDTQYF
>TRBV5-8|-|TRBJ1-5
CASSFLRQPQHF
>TRBV5-1|TRBD2|TRBJ2-5
CASSLGGSGGQETQYF
>TRBV25-1|-|TRBJ2-5
CASSVIEETQYF
>TRBV4-3|-|TRBJ2-7
CASSQDLAREQYF
>TRBV29-1|-|TRBJ2-4
CSVEDWGGAKNIQYF
>TRBV5-4|-|TRBJ1-2
CASSPDFNYGYTF
>TRBV2|TRBD2|TRBJ2-1
CASSGGLKSEQFF
>TRBV28|-|TRBJ1-3
CASSLGQGIRGNTIYF
>TRBV27|TRBD1|TRBJ1-5
CASSPHGTGHNQAQHF
>TRBV9|TRBD1|TRBJ1-1
CASSFGTGTNTEAFF